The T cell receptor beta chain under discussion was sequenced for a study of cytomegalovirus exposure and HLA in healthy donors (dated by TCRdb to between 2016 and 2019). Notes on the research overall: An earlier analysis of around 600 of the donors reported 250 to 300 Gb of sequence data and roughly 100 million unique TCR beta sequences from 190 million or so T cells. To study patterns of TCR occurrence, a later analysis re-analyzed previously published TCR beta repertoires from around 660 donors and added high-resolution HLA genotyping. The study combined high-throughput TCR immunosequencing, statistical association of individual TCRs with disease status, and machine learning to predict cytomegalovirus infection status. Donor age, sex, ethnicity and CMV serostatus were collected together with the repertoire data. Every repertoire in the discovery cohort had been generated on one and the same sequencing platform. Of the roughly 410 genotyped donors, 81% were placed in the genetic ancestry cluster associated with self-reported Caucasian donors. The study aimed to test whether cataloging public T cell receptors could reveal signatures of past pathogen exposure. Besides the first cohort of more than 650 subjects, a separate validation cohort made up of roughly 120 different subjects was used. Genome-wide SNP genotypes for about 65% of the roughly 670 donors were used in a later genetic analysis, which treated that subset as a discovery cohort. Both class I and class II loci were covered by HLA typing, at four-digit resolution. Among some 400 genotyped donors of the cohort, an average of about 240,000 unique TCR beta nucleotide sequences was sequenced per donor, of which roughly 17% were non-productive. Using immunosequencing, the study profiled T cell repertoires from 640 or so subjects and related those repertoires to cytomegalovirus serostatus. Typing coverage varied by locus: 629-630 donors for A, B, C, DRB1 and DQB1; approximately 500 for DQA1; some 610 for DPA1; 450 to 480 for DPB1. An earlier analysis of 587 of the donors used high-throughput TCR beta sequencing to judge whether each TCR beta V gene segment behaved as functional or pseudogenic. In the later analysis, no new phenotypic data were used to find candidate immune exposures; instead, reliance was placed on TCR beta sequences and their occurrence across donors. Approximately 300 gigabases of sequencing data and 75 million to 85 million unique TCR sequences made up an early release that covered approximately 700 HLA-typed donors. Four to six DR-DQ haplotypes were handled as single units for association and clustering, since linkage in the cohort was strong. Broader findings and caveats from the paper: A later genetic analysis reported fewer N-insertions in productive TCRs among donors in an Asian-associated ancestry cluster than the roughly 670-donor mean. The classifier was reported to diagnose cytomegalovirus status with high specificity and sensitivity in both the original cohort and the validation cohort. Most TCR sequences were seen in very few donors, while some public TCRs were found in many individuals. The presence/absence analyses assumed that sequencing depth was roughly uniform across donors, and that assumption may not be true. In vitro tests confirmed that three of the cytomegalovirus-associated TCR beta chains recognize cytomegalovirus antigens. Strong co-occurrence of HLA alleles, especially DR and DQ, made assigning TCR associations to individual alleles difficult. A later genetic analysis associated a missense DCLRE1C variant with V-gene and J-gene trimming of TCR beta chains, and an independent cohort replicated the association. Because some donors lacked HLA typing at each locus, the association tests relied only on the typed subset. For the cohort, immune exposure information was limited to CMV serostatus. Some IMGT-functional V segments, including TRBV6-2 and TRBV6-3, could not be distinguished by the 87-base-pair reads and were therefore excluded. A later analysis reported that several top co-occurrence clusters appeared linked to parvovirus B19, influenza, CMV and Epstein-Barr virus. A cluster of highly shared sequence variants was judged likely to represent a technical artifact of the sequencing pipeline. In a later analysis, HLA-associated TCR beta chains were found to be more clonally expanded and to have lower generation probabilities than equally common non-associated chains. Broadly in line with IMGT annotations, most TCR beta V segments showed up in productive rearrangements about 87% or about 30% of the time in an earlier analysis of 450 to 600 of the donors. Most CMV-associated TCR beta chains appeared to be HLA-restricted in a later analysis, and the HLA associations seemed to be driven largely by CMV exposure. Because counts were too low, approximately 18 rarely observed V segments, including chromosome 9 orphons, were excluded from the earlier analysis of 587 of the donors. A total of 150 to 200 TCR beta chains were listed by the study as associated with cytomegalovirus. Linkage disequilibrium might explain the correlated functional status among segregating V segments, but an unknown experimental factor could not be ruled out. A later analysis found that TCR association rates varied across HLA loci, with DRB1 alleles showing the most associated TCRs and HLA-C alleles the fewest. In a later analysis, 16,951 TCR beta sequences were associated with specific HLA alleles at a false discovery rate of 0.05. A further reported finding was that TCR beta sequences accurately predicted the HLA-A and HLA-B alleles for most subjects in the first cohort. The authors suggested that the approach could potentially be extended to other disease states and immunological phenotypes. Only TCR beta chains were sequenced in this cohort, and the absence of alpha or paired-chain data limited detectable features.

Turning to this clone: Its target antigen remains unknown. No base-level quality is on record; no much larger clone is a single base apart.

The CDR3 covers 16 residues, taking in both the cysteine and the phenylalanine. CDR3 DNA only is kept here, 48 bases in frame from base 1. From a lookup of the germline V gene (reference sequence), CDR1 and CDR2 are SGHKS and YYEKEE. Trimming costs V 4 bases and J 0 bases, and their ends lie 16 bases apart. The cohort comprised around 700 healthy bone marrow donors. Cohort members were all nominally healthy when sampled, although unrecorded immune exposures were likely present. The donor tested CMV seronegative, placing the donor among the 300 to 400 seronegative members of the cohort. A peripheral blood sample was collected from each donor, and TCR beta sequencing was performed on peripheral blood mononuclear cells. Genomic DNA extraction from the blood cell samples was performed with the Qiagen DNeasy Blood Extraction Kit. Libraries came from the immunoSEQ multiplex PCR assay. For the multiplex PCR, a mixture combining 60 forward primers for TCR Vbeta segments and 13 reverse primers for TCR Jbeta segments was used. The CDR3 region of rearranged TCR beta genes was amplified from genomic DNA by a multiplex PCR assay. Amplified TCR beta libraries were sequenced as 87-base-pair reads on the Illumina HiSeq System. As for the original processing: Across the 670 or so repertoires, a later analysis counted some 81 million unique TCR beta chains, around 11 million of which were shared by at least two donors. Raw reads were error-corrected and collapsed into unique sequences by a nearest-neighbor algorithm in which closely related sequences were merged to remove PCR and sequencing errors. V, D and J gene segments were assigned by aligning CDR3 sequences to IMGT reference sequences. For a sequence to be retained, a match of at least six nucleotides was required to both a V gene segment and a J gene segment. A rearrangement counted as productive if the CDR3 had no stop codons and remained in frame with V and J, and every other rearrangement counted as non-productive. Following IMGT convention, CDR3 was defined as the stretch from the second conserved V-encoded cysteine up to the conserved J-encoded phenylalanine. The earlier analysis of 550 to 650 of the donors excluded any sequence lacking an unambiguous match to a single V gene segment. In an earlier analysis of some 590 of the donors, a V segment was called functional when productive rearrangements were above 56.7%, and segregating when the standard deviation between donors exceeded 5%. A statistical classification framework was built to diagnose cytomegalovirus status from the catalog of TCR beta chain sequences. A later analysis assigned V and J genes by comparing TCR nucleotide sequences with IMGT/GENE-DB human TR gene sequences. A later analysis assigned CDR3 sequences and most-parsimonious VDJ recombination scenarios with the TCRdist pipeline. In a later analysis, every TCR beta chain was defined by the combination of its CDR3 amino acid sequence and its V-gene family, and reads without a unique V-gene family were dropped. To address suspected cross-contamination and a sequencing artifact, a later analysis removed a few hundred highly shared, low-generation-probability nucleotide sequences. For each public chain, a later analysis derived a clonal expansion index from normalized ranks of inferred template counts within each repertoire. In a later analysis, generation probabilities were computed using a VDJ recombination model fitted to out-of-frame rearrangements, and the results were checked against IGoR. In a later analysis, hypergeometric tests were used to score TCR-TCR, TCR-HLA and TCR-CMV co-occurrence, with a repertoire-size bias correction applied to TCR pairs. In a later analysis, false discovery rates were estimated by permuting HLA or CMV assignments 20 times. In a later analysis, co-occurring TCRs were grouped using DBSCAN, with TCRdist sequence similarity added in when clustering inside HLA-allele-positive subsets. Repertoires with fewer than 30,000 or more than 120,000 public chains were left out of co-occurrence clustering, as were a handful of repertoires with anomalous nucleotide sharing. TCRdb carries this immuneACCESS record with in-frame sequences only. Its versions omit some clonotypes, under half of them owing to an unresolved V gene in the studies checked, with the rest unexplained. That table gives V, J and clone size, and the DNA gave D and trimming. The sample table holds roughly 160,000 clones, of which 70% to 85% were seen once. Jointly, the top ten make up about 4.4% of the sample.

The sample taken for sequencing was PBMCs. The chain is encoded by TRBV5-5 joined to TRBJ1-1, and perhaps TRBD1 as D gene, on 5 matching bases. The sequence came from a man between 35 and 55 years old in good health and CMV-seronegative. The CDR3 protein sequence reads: CASSPSIRGLNTEAFF. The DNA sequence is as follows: TGTGCCAGCAGCCCCTCCATAAGGGGTTTGAACACTGAAGCTTTCTTT.